A single sample gave rise to the 14 T cell receptor beta chains below, sequenced in a study of T-cell memory formation after mild COVID-19. TCRdb called the 5' RACE reads again in MiXCR, with one record for every CDR3 protein. The data show tens of thousands of distinct CDR3 sequences, about 13% seen once. The specimen was PBMCs or a T cell subset sorted from them (not recorded which). Receptors were obtained from an adult woman who had mild COVID-19 (a few samples of this study predate the infection). Cell type and time point are not known.

The rearrangement uses TRBV4-1 and TRBJ2-1; perhaps D is TRBD1 or TRBD2 (5 bases each). The CDR3 is made up of 17 amino acids. V was trimmed by 1 base and J by 4 bases, leaving 17 bases between them. In germline, CDR1 is MGHRA, CDR2 YSYEKL. The CDR3 reads CASSQGGAGSTYNEQFF. CDR3 sequence (DNA): TGCGCCAGCAGCCAAGGAGGGGCAGGCTCAACTTACAATGAGCAGTTCTTC.

This clonotype was seen many times. The rearrangement joins TRBV5-1 to TRBJ2-5; TRBD1 matches at 9 bases. The germline V gene encodes CDR1 SGHRS and CDR2 YFSETQ. This CDR3 spans 15 amino acids. J gave up 3 bases and V 3 bases, and 6 bases lay outside the gene matches. The DNA of the CDR3 is TGCGCCAGCAGCTCTCCCGGGACAGGGAAAGAGACCCAGTACTTC. Its protein product is CASSSPGTGKETQYF.

J is TRBJ2-1 and V is TRBV29-1; D perhaps matches TRBD2 (6 bases). CDR1 and CDR2 from the germline V gene are SQVTM and ANQGSEA. The V end was cut by 7 bases, the J end by 6 bases, with 19 bases between. CDR3 length: 14 amino acids. The CDR3 here is CSAPSGSGGNEQFF. The CDR3 nucleotides read TGCAGCGCCCCAAGCGGGTCTGGCGGCAATGAGCAGTTCTTC.

This clonotype showed up just a few times. J is TRBJ2-3 and V is TRBV18, with 12 bases lining up with TRBD2. Per germline, CDR1 KGHSH and CDR2 LQKENI. The J segment lost 6 bases and the V segment lost 2 bases, leaving 12 bases of the junction unmatched. This CDR3 comprises 18 residues. The CDR3 loop is CASSPGLASGGAVDTQYF. As DNA, the CDR3 is TGTGCCAGCTCACCAGGGTTGGCTAGCGGGGGGGCCGTGGATACGCAGTATTTT.

Here the CDR3 reads CASSLAGGVELFF. The DNA for the CDR3 is TGCGCCAGCAGCTTGGCGGGGGGAGTGGAGCTGTTTTTT. The gene calls are TRBV5-1 and TRBJ2-2, with 7 bases identical to TRBD2. This CDR3 has 13 amino acids. Germline CDR1 and CDR2: SGHRS and YFSETQ. After removal of 0 bases from V and 10 bases from J, the junction contained 3 bases not matched to a gene.

The CDR3: CASSLEVSGQGANTEAFF. As DNA, the CDR3 is TGTGCCAGCAGCTTAGAGGTGTCGGGACAGGGGGCTAACACTGAAGCTTTCTTT. This rearrangement joins TRBV7-6 to TRBJ1-1; 12 nucleotides agree with TRBD1. The CDR3 sequence is 18 residues long. CDR1 and CDR2 (germline): SGHVS, FNYEAQ. The V gene end was trimmed by 1 base and the J gene end by 2 bases; junction bases not matched to a gene: 8.

This clonotype was seen at least ten times. The chain has TRBV4-3 and TRBJ2-4; no clear D gene. This CDR3 spans 17 amino acids. CDR1 is LGHNA, CDR2 YSLEER, per germline. V was pared by 0 bases and J by 0 bases, with 12 bases between. The CDR3, as DNA: TGCGCCAGCAGCCAAGACACAGTTTTTCTAGCCAAAAACATTCAGTACTTC. Translated: CASSQDTVFLAKNIQYF.

This clonotype was found once. The rearrangement links TRBV4-2 to TRBJ2-1, with 12 bases fitting TRBD1. Germline V gene data show CDR1 as LGHNA and CDR2 as YNFKEQ. The CDR3 runs to 18 residues. Losses at the gene ends were 2 bases for V and 8 bases for J; bases not matched to a gene: 13. CDR3 loop: CASSQPDRGQGAADEQFF. As DNA, the CDR3 is TGTGCCAGCAGCCAACCCGACCGGGGACAGGGGGCCGCGGATGAGCAGTTCTTC.

This clonotype was counted ten times or more. J is TRBJ2-1 and V is TRBV9; unclear D gene. The V and J ends lost 0 bases and 1 base respectively, with 5 bases between them. This CDR3 region has 14 residues. CDR1 is SGDLS, CDR2 YYNGEE, per germline. This chain's CDR3 is CASSVAGSYNEQFF. As DNA, the CDR3 is TGTGCCAGCAGCGTAGCTGGATCCTACAATGAGCAGTTCTTC.

This clonotype showed up just a few times. The V and J genes are TRBV4-1 and TRBJ2-7; 11 nucleotides align to TRBD2. After removal of 1 base from V and 2 bases from J, the junction contained 4 bases not matched to a gene. The CDR3 is 16 amino acids. In germline, CDR1 is MGHRA, CDR2 YSYEKL. This CDR3 is CASSQGLAGPPYEQYF. CDR3 nucleotide sequence: TGCGCCAGCAGCCAAGGACTAGCGGGGCCTCCCTACGAGCAGTACTTC.

This clonotype was observed a handful of times. The chain recombines TRBV5-1 with TRBJ2-7, with 7 bases fitting TRBD2. The V and J ends lost 0 bases and 1 base, in that order; junction bases with no gene match: 4. The CDR3 sequence is 15 residues long. Per the germline V gene, CDR1 is SGHRS and CDR2 is YFSETQ. CDR3 loop: CASSLGSGQSYEQYF. The CDR3 region has the DNA TGCGCCAGCAGCTTGGGTAGCGGGCAATCCTACGAGCAGTACTTC.

This clonotype was picked up many times. The CDR3: CRHSPLPRVPPYEQYF. The DNA of the CDR3 is TGCAGACATAGCCCCCTCCCCAGGGTTCCCCCCTACGAGCAGTACTTC. The chain recombines TRBV29-1 with TRBJ2-7, with D perhaps matching TRBD1 (5 bases). Germline V gene sequence: CDR1 SQVTM, CDR2 ANQGSEA. This CDR3 comprises 16 residues.

This clonotype was picked up many times. The chain joins TRBV7-9 to TRBJ2-7; D might be TRBD1 (5 bases). Germline assignment: CDR1 SEHNR and CDR2 FQNEAQ (reference sequence). Deletions cut 5 bases from V and 2 bases from J, with 16 bases between. The CDR3 has 15 amino acids. This CDR3 reads CASSHRQTRPYEQYF. The CDR3, as DNA: TGTGCCAGCAGCCATAGACAGACTCGTCCCTACGAGCAGTACTTC.

This clonotype appeared a few times. V and J are TRBV30 and TRBJ2-3; 8 bases align to TRBD2. Germline CDR1 and CDR2: GTSNPN and SVGIG (reference sequence). V shed 4 bases and J 3 bases; nucleotides not matched to a gene: 6. There are 14 residues in the CDR3. CDR3 in amino acids: CAWISGRATDTQYF. CDR3 nucleotides: TGTGCCTGGATAAGCGGGAGAGCGACAGATACGCAGTATTTT.